Below are 16 T cell receptor beta chains sequenced from a single sample in a study of T-cell reconstitution after alpha-beta-depleted transplantation in children. The study's findings and limits: Counts and diversity of T cells one year after transplant came mostly from newly produced T cells.

Antigen specificity for these receptors is unknown. Unique molecular identifiers were incorporated into the prepared TCRbeta library. TCRdb reanalysed the PCR reads using MiXCR and keeps one entry per CDR3 protein. The data hold 250,000 to 300,000 distinct CDR3 sequences, with roughly 8.2% observed a single time. The material was peripheral blood, obtained 360 days after TCRalphabeta/CD19-depleted stem cell transplant. The receptors come from a female patient between 2 and 15 years old who had a stem cell transplant for Fanconi anemia, so the T cells may come from the graft donor.

The chain joins TRBV18 to TRBJ2-5; 7 bases map to TRBD1. This CDR3 has 15 residues. The V and J ends lost 4 bases and 2 bases, in that order; junction bases with no gene match: 7. Germline V gene sequence: CDR1 KGHSH, CDR2 LQKENI. In DNA form, the CDR3 reads TGTGCCAGCTCACAGTCCGGGACAGTGCAAGAGACCCAGTACTTC. Translation: CASSQSGTVQETQYF.

The rearrangement links TRBV11-2 to TRBJ2-1; D remains ambiguous. Trimming pared 4 bases from V and 0 bases from J, leaving 10 bases between. The V gene's germline CDR1 is SGHAT and CDR2 FQNNGV. The CDR3 covers 15 residues. The CDR3 protein is CASSSSLSSYNEQFF. As DNA, the CDR3 is TGTGCCAGCAGCTCTAGTTTAAGCTCCTACAATGAGCAGTTCTTC.

This clonotype was counted a few times. The CDR3 sequence is CSARDRGLAGITDTQYF. The CDR3 nucleotides are TGCAGTGCTAGAGACCGAGGACTAGCGGGGATCACAGATACGCAGTATTTT. This sequence joins TRBV20-1 and TRBJ2-3; TRBD2 aligns across 12 bases. The CDR3 runs 17 residues. Germline V gene data show CDR1 as DFQATT and CDR2 as SNEGSKA (reference sequence). The trim removed 0 bases at V and 2 bases at J, leaving 6 bases unmatched.

This clonotype was counted ten times or more. J is TRBJ2-5 and V is TRBV12-3 or TRBV12-4; D not certain. The CDR3 totals 15 residues. Trimming pared 4 bases from V and 5 bases from J, leaving 17 bases between. The CDR3, as DNA: TGTGCCAGCAGTTCTGGACGGCTCCACACCGAGACCCAGTACTTC. It yields the protein CASSSGRLHTETQYF.

V gene TRBV20-1 combines with J gene TRBJ2-2, with D uncertain. With 5 bases removed from V and 7 bases from J, the gap between germline ends came to 8 bases. Germline V gene lookup returns CDR1 DFQATT and CDR2 SNEGSKA (reference sequence). The CDR3 covers 11 residues. Here the CDR3 reads CSAARFGELFF. The CDR3 bases are TGCAGTGCTGCTAGATTCGGGGAGCTGTTTTTT.

In this sample, this clonotype turned up a few times. The V call is TRBV7-2, the J call TRBJ2-5; the match to TRBD1 covers 7 bases. The CDR3 extends over 16 amino acids. Trimming cost V 5 bases and J 3 bases; bases outside gene matches: 12. Germline CDR1 SGHTA, CDR2 FQGNSA. The CDR3, as DNA: TGTGCCAGCAGCCCCCATGGACAGGCGCGAAAAGAGACCCAGTACTTC. It specifies CASSPHGQARKETQYF.

This clonotype came up many times. The genes are TRBV6-1 and TRBJ1-2, with D perhaps matching TRBD1 (5 bases). Between the trimmed V and J ends, which lost 5 bases and 5 bases, there was a span of 18 bases. The CDR3 runs 15 residues. Germline CDR1 reads MNHNS; CDR2 reads SASEGT. The CDR3 is CASSILRMDNYGYTF. The CDR3 DNA is TGTGCCAGCAGTATCCTCCGTATGGACAATTATGGCTACACCTTC.

This clonotype was found many times. This rearrangement joins TRBV3-1 to TRBJ2-6; no clear D gene. Trimming shortened V by 2 bases and J by 1 base, and 3 bases separated the two germline ends. This CDR3 contains 14 residues. The germline V gene has CDR1 LGHDT and CDR2 YNNKEL (reference sequence). CDR3 protein: CASSQMSGANVLTF. CDR3 nucleotide sequence: TGTGCCAGCAGCCAAATGTCTGGGGCCAACGTCCTGACTTTC.

This clonotype was seen more than once but under ten times. V gene TRBV6-5 combines with J gene TRBJ2-5; D is possibly TRBD2 (6 bases). V gave up 4 bases and J gave up 2 bases, with 17 bases separating them. This CDR3 is built from 16 residues. The germline gives CDR1 MNHEY, CDR2 SVGAGI. The CDR3 DNA is TGTGCCAGCAGTTCTCTAGGCCTGGGACTGCAAGAGACCCAGTACTTC. This codes for CASSSLGLGLQETQYF.

The gene calls are TRBV7-6 and TRBJ2-3; TRBD2 matches 8 bases. This CDR3 is built from 16 residues. Looked up from germline, CDR1 is SGHVS and CDR2 is FNYEAQ. V lost 4 bases and J lost 2; bases outside the gene matches: 8. The CDR3 here is CASSWTETSDTDTQYF. CDR3 in DNA: TGTGCCAGCAGCTGGACTGAGACTAGCGACACAGATACGCAGTATTTT.

This clonotype has at least ten counts. The chain employs TRBV5-1 and TRBJ2-7; D unclear. The V gene's germline CDR1 is SGHRS and CDR2 YFSETQ. Trimming removed 1 base at V and 5 bases at J, with 4 bases between. The CDR3 sequence is 11 residues long. The CDR3 sequence: CASSLSNEQYF. The CDR3 coding sequence is TGCGCCAGCAGCTTGAGTAACGAGCAGTACTTC.

This clonotype was found many times. The V gene is TRBV5-1, the J gene TRBJ2-7; TRBD1 matches 7 bases. The V gene's germline CDR1 is SGHRS and CDR2 YFSETQ. V dropped 4 bases and J dropped 6; count of bases not matched to a gene: 10. The CDR3 spans 14 residues. The CDR3 nucleotides read TGCGCCAGCAGCCCTTCTGACAGGGACGGCGAGCAGTACGTC. This encodes CASSPSDRDGEQYV.

The chain couples TRBV5-1 to TRBJ2-3; 8 nucleotides agree with TRBD2. Germline CDR1 is SGHRS and CDR2 is YFSETQ. This CDR3 comprises 15 residues. J gave up 5 bases and V 1 base, and 6 bases lay outside the gene matches. CDR3 DNA sequence: TGCGCCAGCAGCTTGACGGGGGGGCTGATAGATACGCAGTATTTT. It is translated as CASSLTGGLIDTQYF.

V and J are TRBV7-2 and TRBJ2-5; D tentatively reads TRBD1 or TRBD2 (5 bases each). This CDR3 contains 14 residues. V was trimmed by 3 bases and J by 4 bases, leaving 12 bases between them. CDR1 is SGHTA, CDR2 FQGNSA, per germline. The CDR3 protein is CASSFPGSRETQYF. CDR3 nucleotide sequence: TGTGCCAGCAGCTTCCCAGGGAGCCGAGAGACCCAGTACTTC. The full variable domain, in which reference TRBV7-2 and TRBJ2-5 provide the parts outside the CDR3, is GAGVSQSPSNKVTEKGKDVELRCDPISGHTALYWYRQSLGQGLEFLIYFQGNSAPDKSGLPSDRFSAERTGGSVSTLTIQRTQQEDSAVYLCASSFPGSRETQYFGPGTRLLVL.

This clonotype was recorded at least ten times. The chain recombines TRBV6-1 with TRBJ2-1; no clear D gene. Trimming cost V 5 bases and J 3 bases, with 11 bases left between them. This CDR3 spans 14 amino acids. The germline V gene encodes CDR1 MNHNS and CDR2 SASEGT. The CDR3 loop is CASSIGILYNEQFF. The CDR3 DNA is TGTGCCAGCAGTATTGGAATACTCTACAATGAGCAGTTCTTC.

J is TRBJ2-7 and V is TRBV4-1; TRBD1 matches at 7 bases. With V trimmed by 3 bases and J by 0 bases, 5 bases remained unmatched. The CDR3 totals 15 residues. Germline assignment: CDR1 MGHRA and CDR2 YSYEKL. The CDR3 protein is CASSHTGTVSYEQYF. DNA for the CDR3: TGCGCCAGCAGCCATACCGGGACAGTCTCCTACGAGCAGTACTTC.